The 25 T cell receptor beta chains listed next were all sequenced from one sample in a study of cytotoxic CD8 clonotypes in ibrutinib-treated CLL. Libraries were prepared by immunoSEQ multiplex PCR; TCRdb keeps only in-frame clonotypes and omits some of them. Among 150,000 or so clones listed, roughly 77% were seen once. Source: PBMCs, taken after 12 months of ibrutinib treatment. The receptors originated from a human donor with chronic lymphocytic leukemia.

This clone was counted a few times. The V and J genes are TRBV19 and TRBJ2-7, with a weak D call TRBD1 (6 bases). CDR3 length equals 15 residues. Per the germline V gene, CDR1 is LNHDA and CDR2 is SQIVND (reference sequence). Trimming stripped 8 bases from V and 0 bases from J, with 17 bases between. The CDR3 sequence is CASGRTALSSYEQYF. CDR3 DNA: TGTGCCAGTGGACGGACAGCCTTAAGCTCCTACGAGCAGTACTTC. Full variable domain (missing parts from reference TRBV19 and TRBJ2-7): DGGITQSPKYLFRKEGQNVTLSCEQNLNHDAMYWYRQDPGQGLRLIYYSQIVNDFQKGDIAEGYSVSREKKESFPLTVTSAQKNPTAFYLCASGRTALSSYEQYFGPGTRLTVT.

J is TRBJ1-3 and V is TRBV2, with D perhaps matching TRBD1 (6 bases). The germline V gene encodes CDR1 SNHLY and CDR2 FYNNEI. V lost 10 bases and J lost 4, with 14 bases in between. The CDR3 is 13 residues long. The CDR3 DNA sequence: TGTGCCACGACAGGACTGGCGGGAAACACCATATATTTT. Its translation: CATTGLAGNTIYF.

The chain couples TRBV28 to TRBJ2-3; TRBD1 is a possible D gene (5 bases). V lost 6 bases and J lost 0, with 16 bases in between. This CDR3 spans 16 amino acids. Germline V gene data show CDR1 as MDHEN and CDR2 as SYDVKM. CDR3 DNA sequence: TGTGCCAGCAGAACCAGGACAACCCGTAGCACAGATACGCAGTATTTT. It is translated as CASRTRTTRSTDTQYF.

V usage is TRBV5-1 and J usage is TRBJ1-1, with 7 bases identical to TRBD1. V was pared by 4 bases and J by 0 bases, with 6 bases of the junction left unmatched. The CDR3 has 15 residues. Germline V gives CDR1 SGHRS, CDR2 YFSETQ. The CDR3 nucleotides are TGCGCCAGCAGCGCAGAGACAGGGATGAACACTGAAGCTTTCTTT. Its protein product is CASSAETGMNTEAFF.

The chain couples TRBV28 to TRBJ1-3; a possible D gene is TRBD1 (5 bases). Germline V gives CDR1 MDHEN, CDR2 SYDVKM. There are 15 residues in the CDR3. V lost 10 bases, J lost 0 bases, and 16 bases lay in between. Here the CDR3 DNA reads TGTGCCACCCTCCAGGGCTCCTTCTCTGGAAACACCATATATTTT. It translates to CATLQGSFSGNTIYF.

The rearrangement joins TRBV2 to TRBJ2-7; 8 bases are shared with TRBD1. The CDR3 is 12 residues long. The V and J ends lost 6 bases and 3 bases, in that order; junction bases with no gene match: 1. CDR1 SNHLY and CDR2 FYNNEI come from the germline V gene. The CDR3 DNA is TGTGCCAGCAGGGGACAGGTCTACGAGCAGTACTTC. Its protein product is CASRGQVYEQYF.

The genes are TRBV14 and TRBJ1-2, with D tentatively TRBD1 (5 bases). Trimming left V 1 base short and J 5 bases short, with 11 bases between. The germline CDR1 and CDR2 sequences are SGHDN and FVKESK. The CDR3 sequence is 14 residues long. The CDR3 spells CASSQVSRAYGYTF. The CDR3 DNA sequence: TGTGCCAGCAGCCAAGTTTCCAGGGCTTATGGCTACACCTTC.

This clone has ten or more counts. This specimen includes other DNA sequences encoding the same CDR3. The gene calls are TRBV2 and TRBJ2-2; no clear D gene. Trimming stripped 6 bases from V and 8 bases from J, with 7 bases between. The CDR3 is 11 residues long. Germline V gene data show CDR1 as SNHLY and CDR2 as FYNNEI. CDR3 in DNA: TGTGCCAGCAGGACGAGTGGGGAGCTGTTTTTT. This sequence encodes CASRTSGELFF. The entire variable domain, with the rest obtained from reference TRBV2 and TRBJ2-2, is as follows: EPEVTQTPSHQVTQMGQEVILRCVPISNHLYFYWYRQILGQKVEFLVSFYNNEISEKSEIFDDQFSVERPDGSNFTLKIRSTKLEDSAMYFCASRTSGELFFGEGSRLTVL.

This CDR3 is CASSTGLSTDTQYF. CDR3 sequence (DNA): TGTGCCAGCAGTACGGGACTTAGCACAGATACGCAGTATTTT. The rearrangement joins TRBV27 to TRBJ2-3, with D possibly matching TRBD2 (6 bases). Germline CDR1 MNHEY, CDR2 SMNVEV (reference sequence). The CDR3 has 14 residues. Between the trimmed V and J ends, which lost 5 bases and 0 bases, there was a span of 9 bases.

The gene calls are TRBV14 and TRBJ1-1, with a possible D match to TRBD1 (6 bases). The CDR3 is made up of 15 amino acids. The germline V and J ends were trimmed by 5 bases and 0 bases, with 13 bases remaining between them. Germline assignment: CDR1 SGHDN and CDR2 FVKESK. CDR3 sequence (DNA): TGTGCCAGCAGCTTCCGACAGGCCATGAACACTGAAGCTTTCTTT. As protein: CASSFRQAMNTEAFF.

This clone appeared once. The germline gene is not matched at one end of the junction; a read error may be the cause. The chain carries TRBV19 and TRBJ2-3; D remains unclear. Germline V gene lookup returns CDR1 LNHDA and CDR2 SQIVND (reference sequence). The CDR3 contains 10 residues. The CDR3 nucleotides read TGTGCCAGTAATACTACCCAGAAGGATTTT. It specifies CASNTTQKDF.

V usage is TRBV6-1 and J usage is TRBJ2-5; no reliable D call. This CDR3 spans 15 amino acids. Trimming pared 10 bases from V and 0 bases from J, leaving 18 bases between. Per germline, CDR1 MNHNS and CDR2 SASEGT. CDR3 protein: CANAQLDPYQETQYF. The DNA for the CDR3 is TGTGCCAACGCCCAGTTGGACCCGTACCAAGAGACCCAGTACTTC.

This clone was observed a single time. This chain joins TRBV11-2 and TRBJ1-1; 7 bases align to TRBD1. Germline V gene data show CDR1 as SGHAT and CDR2 as FQNNGV. V dropped 3 bases and J dropped 9; count of bases not matched to a gene: 10. The CDR3 extends over 14 amino acids. CDR3 amino acids: CASSFIQGEGKAFF. The CDR3 DNA follows: TGTGCCAGCAGCTTTATCCAGGGGGAGGGAAAAGCTTTCTTT.

This chain connects TRBV11-3 to TRBJ2-2; 11 bases agree with TRBD2. Trimming cost V 1 base and J 7 bases; bases outside gene matches: 8. Germline V CDR1 and CDR2: SGHNT, YENEEA. There are 17 residues in the CDR3. CDR3 sequence: CASSLGASGRSIGELFF. CDR3 nucleotides: TGTGCCAGCAGCTTAGGAGCTAGCGGGAGGTCGATCGGGGAGCTGTTTTTT.

This clone came up a few times. One junction end disagrees with the germline gene, perhaps due to a read error. The chain recombines TRBV7-7 with TRBJ2-7; D may be TRBD2 (5 bases). CDR1 is SSHAT, CDR2 FNYEAQ, per germline (reference sequence). The length of the CDR3 is 16 residues. CDR3 loop: CASSPGSGQSSYEQYF. CDR3 sequence (DNA): TGTGCTAGCAGCCCGGGGAGCGGCCAGAGCTCCTACGAGCAGTACTTC.

The rearrangement joins TRBV27 to TRBJ2-5; weak D call: TRBD1 (8 bases). The CDR3 extends over 15 amino acids. V lost 6 bases, J lost 5 bases, and 19 bases lay in between. The V gene's germline CDR1 is MNHEY and CDR2 SMNVEV (reference sequence). The CDR3 protein is CASRPQGARGETQYF. Written as DNA, the CDR3 is TGTGCCAGCAGGCCTCAGGGGGCGCGGGGGGAGACCCAGTACTTC.

The chain employs TRBV28 and TRBJ1-5; weak D call: TRBD1 (5 bases). CDR1 is MDHEN and CDR2 is SYDVKM in the germline V gene. This CDR3 has 13 amino acids. V was clipped by 7 bases and J by 7 bases, with 14 bases between them. CDR3 loop: CASIRGDRQPQHF. In DNA form, the CDR3 reads TGTGCCAGCATCAGAGGGGATCGACAGCCCCAGCATTTT.

This clone was picked up one time. The chain combines TRBV19 with TRBJ1-2; D unresolved. The V end lost 7 bases, the J end lost 4 bases, and 16 bases lay between the germline ends. This CDR3 has 14 amino acids. Germline V gives CDR1 LNHDA, CDR2 SQIVND (reference sequence). CDR3 region: CASIPGGLGYGYTF. CDR3 DNA: TGTGCCAGTATCCCTGGCGGGTTAGGCTATGGCTACACCTTC.

The chain employs TRBV6-4 and TRBJ2-7; 13 positions agree with TRBD2. The junction had 10 bases not matched to a gene; V was cut back by 0 bases and J by 2 bases. The CDR3 extends over 19 amino acids. Germline V lookup: CDR1 MRHNA, CDR2 SNTAGT. The CDR3 DNA sequence: TGTGCCAGCAGTGACTCGAGGACTAGCGGGAGATATTTCCCCTACGAGCAGTACTTC. Amino acids: CASSDSRTSGRYFPYEQYF.

This clone has more than one count but fewer than ten. The chain recombines TRBV5-1 with TRBJ1-2; D unresolved. There are 14 residues in the CDR3. The V gene's germline CDR1 is SGHRS and CDR2 YFSETQ. The V gene lost 5 bases and the J gene lost 4 bases, with 15 bases spanning the gap. This CDR3 reads CASREGPLFYGYTF. Here the CDR3 DNA reads TGCGCCAGCAGGGAAGGTCCCCTCTTCTATGGCTACACCTTC. The full variable domain, completed using reference TRBV5-1 and TRBJ1-2, is KAGVTQTPRYLIKTRGQQVTLSCSPISGHRSVSWYQQTPGQGLQFLFEYFSETQRNKGNFPGRFSGRQFSNSRSEMNVSTLELGDSALYLCASREGPLFYGYTFGSGTRLTVV.

The CDR3 protein is CASSSGSSAGNTIYF. In nucleotides, the CDR3 is TGTGCCAGCAGTTCAGGGTCGTCGGCTGGAAACACCATATATTTT. The gene calls are TRBV28 and TRBJ1-3; D is perhaps TRBD1 (5 bases). Trimming left V 4 bases short and J 2 bases short, with 12 bases between. The germline V gene has CDR1 MDHEN and CDR2 SYDVKM. The CDR3 is 15 amino acids.

The chain combines TRBV10-1 with TRBJ2-7; D is perhaps TRBD1 or TRBD2 (5 bases each). V gave up 0 bases and J gave up 2 bases, with 20 bases separating them. Germline V gene sequence: CDR1 WNHNN, CDR2 SYGVQD (reference sequence). The CDR3 extends over 18 amino acids. The CDR3 sequence: CASSESGVRAETAYEQYF. DNA of the CDR3: TGCGCCAGCAGTGAGTCGGGGGTGAGGGCAGAAACGGCCTACGAGCAGTACTTC.

The V and J genes are TRBV2 and TRBJ1-2; D is perhaps TRBD1 (6 bases). Trimming pared 5 bases from V and 3 bases from J, leaving 13 bases between. CDR3 length: 14 amino acids. The germline V gene encodes CDR1 SNHLY and CDR2 FYNNEI. DNA of the CDR3: TGTGCCAGCAGTATCACAGGGACCGACTATGGCTACACCTTC. Amino acid sequence: CASSITGTDYGYTF.

This rearrangement joins TRBV7-9 to TRBJ2-5, with 10 bases fitting TRBD2. After removal of 8 bases from V and 3 bases from J, the junction contained 9 bases not matched to a gene. The CDR3 runs 15 residues. Germline CDR1 reads SEHNR; CDR2 reads FQNEAQ (reference sequence). CDR3 in DNA: TGTGCCAGCGAACCGGGAGCGGGAGGGGAAGAGACCCAGTACTTC. It specifies CASEPGAGGEETQYF.

V and J are TRBV4-1 and TRBJ2-6; D is possibly TRBD2 (6 bases). Per the germline V gene, CDR1 is MGHRA and CDR2 is YSYEKL. The CDR3 consists of 18 residues. With 2 bases removed from V and 2 bases from J, the gap between germline ends came to 16 bases. CDR3 nucleotide sequence: TGCGCCAGCAGCCAACCATCTCGGCGGGGACCTGGGGCCAACGTCCTGACTTTC. Residues: CASSQPSRRGPGANVLTF.